Here is one T cell receptor (beta chain) with its context. Its target is unknown. Sequencing was performed with immunoSEQ multiplex PCR; in TCRdb, only in-frame clones are kept and a portion is missing. The table lists 90,000 to 110,000 clones, roughly 90% of them singletons. Stated time point: after dendritic cell vaccination, including at tumor progression/relapse. This sample was included in a study of glioma-infiltrating T cells after dendritic cell vaccination. Background on the study: Between the early 2000s and the early 2010s, patients got autologous tumor lysate-pulsed dendritic cell vaccines. Regarding the study as a whole: The cohort had few patients with full blood and tumor sets. TCR clonality showed no direct relationship with survival. Longer survival after dendritic cell vaccination followed higher pretreatment TIL content.

The clonotype comes from a human donor with glioblastoma. The sample was blood, taken after dendritic cell vaccination.

CDR3 in amino acids: CASSRDSGSHYEQYF. The CDR3 region has the DNA TGTGCCAGCAGCCGTGATTCCGGGTCCCACTACGAGCAGTACTTC. V usage is TRBV5-6 and J usage is TRBJ2-7, with D hard to call. Between the trimmed V and J ends, which lost 4 bases and 3 bases, there was a span of 17 bases. In germline, CDR1 is SGHDT, CDR2 YYEEEE. The CDR3 is 15 residues long.